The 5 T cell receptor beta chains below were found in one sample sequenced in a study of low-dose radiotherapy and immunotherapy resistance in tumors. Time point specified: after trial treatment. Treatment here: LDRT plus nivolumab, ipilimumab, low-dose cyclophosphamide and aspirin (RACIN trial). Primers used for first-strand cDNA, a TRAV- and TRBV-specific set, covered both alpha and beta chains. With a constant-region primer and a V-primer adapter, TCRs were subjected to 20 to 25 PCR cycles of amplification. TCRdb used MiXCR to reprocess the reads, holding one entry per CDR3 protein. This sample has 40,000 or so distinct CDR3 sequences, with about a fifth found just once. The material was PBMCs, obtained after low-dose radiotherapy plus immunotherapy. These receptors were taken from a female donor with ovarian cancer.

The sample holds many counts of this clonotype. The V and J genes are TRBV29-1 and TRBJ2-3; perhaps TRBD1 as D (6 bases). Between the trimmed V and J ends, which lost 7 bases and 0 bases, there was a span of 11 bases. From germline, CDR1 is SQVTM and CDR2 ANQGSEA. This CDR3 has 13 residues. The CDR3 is CSAPDSSTDTQYF. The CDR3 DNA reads TGCAGCGCACCGGACAGTAGCACAGATACGCAGTATTTT.

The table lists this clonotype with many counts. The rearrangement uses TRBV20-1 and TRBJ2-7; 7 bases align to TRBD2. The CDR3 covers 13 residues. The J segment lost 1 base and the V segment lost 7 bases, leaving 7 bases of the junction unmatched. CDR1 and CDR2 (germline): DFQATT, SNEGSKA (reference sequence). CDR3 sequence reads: CSVSSGTSYEQYF. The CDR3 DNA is TGCAGTGTCTCTAGCGGAACTTCCTACGAGCAGTACTTC.

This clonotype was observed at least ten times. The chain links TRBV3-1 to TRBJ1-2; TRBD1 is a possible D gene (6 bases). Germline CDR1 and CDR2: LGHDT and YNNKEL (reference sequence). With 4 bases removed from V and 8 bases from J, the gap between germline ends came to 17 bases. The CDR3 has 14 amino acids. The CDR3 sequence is CASSPTDRIMGYTF. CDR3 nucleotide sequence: TGTGCCAGCAGCCCTACAGACAGGATTATGGGCTACACCTTC.

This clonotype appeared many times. CDR3 protein: CASSYFGDSTDTQYF. Here the CDR3 DNA reads TGTGCCAGCAGTTATTTCGGGGACAGCACAGATACGCAGTATTTT. The J gene is TRBJ2-3, the V gene TRBV6-2 or TRBV6-3, with D perhaps assigned TRBD1 or TRBD2 (5 bases each). The CDR3 sequence is 15 residues long. V lost 3 bases, J lost 0 bases, and 10 bases lay in between. Per germline, CDR1 MNHEY and CDR2 SVGEGT.

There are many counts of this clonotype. CDR3 DNA sequence: TGTGCCTGGAGTGGCAAAGCGGCCAGCTCCTACGAGCAGTACTTC. Translating it yields CAWSGKAASSYEQYF. This sequence joins TRBV30 and TRBJ2-7; D is perhaps TRBD2 (5 bases). CDR1 and CDR2 (germline): GTSNPN, SVGIG (reference sequence). This CDR3 has 15 residues. Deletions cut 1 base from V and 0 bases from J, with 13 bases between. Full variable domain (missing parts from reference TRBV30 and TRBJ2-7): SQTIHQWPATLVQPVGSPLSLECTVEGTSNPNLYWYRQAAGRGLQLLFYSVGIGQISSEVPQNLSASRPQDRQFILSSKKLLLSDSGFYLCAWSGKAASSYEQYFGPGTRLTVT.